This TCR beta chain was profiled in a study of cytomegalovirus exposure and HLA in healthy donors. Trimming cost V 5 bases and J 6 bases; bases outside gene matches: 8. Germline-derived CDR1 and CDR2 are ENHRY and SYGVKD. The CDR3 contains 15 residues. Points from the study as a whole: Researchers reported that a few CMV-associated chains were confirmed in vitro as CMV antigen-specific.

The PCR had 60 Vbeta and 13 Jbeta primers. TCRdb's table, derived via immunoSEQ multiplex PCR, lists solely in-frame clones and lacks some. The repertoire includes about 190,000 clones, roughly 74% of them detected once, and roughly an eighth sits in the top ten. Of note for this clone: Its target is not known.

The TCR sequence derives from a woman aged 30 to 39 in good health and CMV-seropositive. The sequenced sample consisted of PBMCs. This rearrangement joins TRBV10-3 to TRBJ1-4; 8 bases map to TRBD1. CDR3 nucleotides: TGTGCCATCAGTCAAGGACAGGGCGAGGATGAAAAACTGTTTTTT. It specifies CAISQGQGEDEKLFF.